This is a list of T cell receptor beta chains from one sample in a study of blood T cell repertoires in COVID-19. Profiled with immunoSEQ multiplex PCR; TCRdb holds only in-frame clones, not every one. The data contain about 440,000 clones, about 91% of them singletons. Sequencing input: peripheral blood. These TCRs come from a woman in her forties or fifties with COVID-19, enrolled during active disease. Each CDR3 is given with its conserved first and last residue. Fields, in order: CDR3 length, V gene, J gene, D gene, clone size, CDR3 protein, CDR3 DNA. A D gene is named only where the DNA matches it firmly. The listing skips clone size in some rows; elsewhere it reads once, few, many or a size class.

length: 14; V: TRBV2; J: TRBJ1-4; D: NA; size: NA; CDR3: CASSDGQGGEKLFF; DNA: TGTGCCAGCAGTGATGGGCAGGGAGGTGAAAAACTGTTTTTT
length: 14; V: TRBV6-4; J: TRBJ1-1; D: NA; size: NA; CDR3: CASRARGGNTEAFF; DNA: TGTGCCAGCAGGGCCCGGGGAGGTAACACTGAAGCTTTCTTT
length: 14; V: TRBV19; J: TRBJ2-3; D: NA; size: NA; CDR3: CASSIKVASDTQYF; DNA: TGTGCCAGTAGCATCAAGGTAGCGTCAGATACGCAGTATTTT
length: 15; V: TRBV4-1; J: TRBJ2-7; D: TRBD1; size: NA; CDR3: CASSLRQGLHYEQYF; DNA: TGCGCCAGCAGCCTTAGACAGGGGCTCCACTACGAGCAGTACTTC
length: 14; V: TRBV28; J: TRBJ1-2; D: NA; size: NA; CDR3: CASSGAVVGHGYTF; DNA: TGTGCCAGCAGTGGGGCAGTAGTGGGTCATGGCTACACCTTC
length: 17; V: TRBV7-9; J: TRBJ2-3; D: TRBD2; size: once; CDR3: CASSLAGTTPNLDTQYF; DNA: TGTGCCAGCAGCTTGGCCGGGACTACCCCTAACCTCGATACGCAGTATTTT
length: 16; V: TRBV11-2; J: TRBJ2-2; D: TRBD2; size: NA; CDR3: CASSVGLAGYTGELFF; DNA: TGTGCCAGCAGTGTTGGACTAGCGGGTTACACCGGGGAGCTGTTTTTT
length: 14; V: TRBV24-1; J: TRBJ2-1; D: NA; size: NA; CDR3: CATSDVSVRDEQFF; DNA: TGTGCCACCAGTGATGTGTCGGTGAGGGATGAGCAGTTCTTC
length: 15; V: TRBV5-4; J: TRBJ2-7; D: NA; size: NA; CDR3: CASSFLPGGSYEQYF; DNA: TGTGCCAGCAGCTTCTTACCAGGGGGGTCCTACGAGCAGTACTTC
length: 13; V: TRBV19; J: TRBJ1-1; D: NA; size: NA; CDR3: CASSMKSDTEAFF; DNA: TGTGCCAGTAGTATGAAATCAGACACTGAAGCTTTCTTT
length: 13; V: TRBV12-3/TRBV12-4; J: TRBJ2-7; D: NA; size: NA; CDR3: CASSSRGSNEQYF; DNA: TGTGCCAGCAGTTCCAGGGGATCTAACGAGCAGTACTTC
length: 11; V: TRBV19; J: TRBJ2-5; D: TRBD1; size: NA; CDR3: CASGTGETQYF; DNA: TGTGCCAGTGGGACAGGGGAGACCCAGTACTTC
length: 16; V: TRBV15; J: TRBJ1-2; D: TRBD1; size: once; CDR3: CATSRDRGDRVGGYTF; DNA: TGTGCCACCAGCAGAGATCGAGGGGACAGGGTGGGTGGCTACACCTTC
length: 14; V: TRBV19; J: TRBJ2-7; D: TRBD2; size: NA; CDR3: CASSFSGIPYEQYF; DNA: TGTGCCAGTAGTTTTAGCGGGATTCCCTACGAGCAGTACTTC
length: 15; V: TRBV4-1; J: TRBJ1-4; D: NA; size: NA; CDR3: CASSQNYREHEKLFF; DNA: TGCGCCAGCAGCCAAAATTACAGGGAGCACGAAAAACTGTTTTTT
length: 12; V: TRBV5-6; J: TRBJ1-1; D: TRBD1; size: NA; CDR3: CASSRGQGVAFF; DNA: TGTGCCAGCAGCCGGGGACAGGGTGTAGCTTTCTTT
length: 16; V: TRBV2; J: TRBJ2-7; D: TRBD1; size: once; CDR3: CASTLGWGQGIYEQYF; DNA: TGTGCCAGCACTCTGGGGTGGGGACAGGGGATCTACGAGCAGTACTTC
length: 15; V: TRBV5-1; J: TRBJ2-7; D: NA; size: NA; CDR3: CASSLGMDSSYEQYF; DNA: TGCGCCAGCAGCTTGGGAATGGACAGCTCCTACGAGCAGTACTTC
length: 12; V: TRBV28; J: TRBJ1-2; D: NA; size: NA; CDR3: CALGGQAYGYTF; DNA: TGTGCACTAGGCGGGCAAGCCTATGGCTACACCTTC
length: 14; V: TRBV11-2; J: TRBJ2-1; D: TRBD1; size: NA; CDR3: CASSFPGQFNEQFF; DNA: TGTGCCAGCAGCTTTCCGGGACAGTTCAATGAGCAGTTCTTC
length: 20; V: TRBV4-1; J: TRBJ1-3; D: NA; size: NA; CDR3: CASSQESQGGVLNSGNTIYF; DNA: TGCGCCAGCAGCCAAGAATCTCAGGGCGGGGTACTTAACTCTGGAAACACCATATATTTT
length: 17; V: TRBV19; J: TRBJ2-3; D: TRBD1; size: NA; CDR3: CASSIALGQGVTDTQYF; DNA: TGTGCCAGTAGTATAGCCCTTGGACAGGGGGTAACAGATACGCAGTATTTT
length: 14; V: TRBV11-2; J: TRBJ2-1; D: TRBD2; size: NA; CDR3: CASSLVAGALEQFF; DNA: TGTGCCAGCAGCTTAGTAGCGGGGGCTTTGGAGCAGTTCTTC
length: 15; V: TRBV19; J: TRBJ1-2; D: NA; size: few; CDR3: CASSIDRGSSHGYTF; DNA: TGTGCCAGTAGTATAGATAGGGGGAGCAGCCATGGCTACACCTTC
length: 15; V: TRBV6-5; J: TRBJ2-5; D: NA; size: NA; CDR3: CASSYTGHSQETQYF; DNA: TGTGCCAGCAGTTACACAGGACACTCCCAAGAGACCCAGTACTTC
length: 13; V: TRBV3-1/TRBV3-2; J: TRBJ1-1; D: NA; size: NA; CDR3: CASSLTINTEAFF; DNA: TGTGCCAGCAGCCTGACAATTAACACTGAAGCTTTCTTT
length: 14; V: TRBV7-2; J: TRBJ2-5; D: TRBD1; size: NA; CDR3: CASSIDRAQETQYF; DNA: TGTGCCAGCAGCATAGACAGGGCCCAAGAGACCCAGTACTTC
length: 16; V: TRBV11-3; J: TRBJ2-1; D: TRBD2; size: NA; CDR3: CASSLSRGGTNNEQFF; DNA: TGTGCCAGCAGCTTAAGTCGCGGGGGGACCAACAATGAGCAGTTCTTC
length: 17; V: TRBV18; J: TRBJ1-3; D: NA; size: NA; CDR3: CASSRGQGPETGNTIYF; DNA: TGTGCCAGCTCACGAGGTCAGGGGCCGGAGACCGGAAACACCATATATTTT
length: 14; V: TRBV9; J: TRBJ1-1; D: TRBD1; size: NA; CDR3: CASGPGQGITEAFF; DNA: TGTGCCAGCGGTCCCGGACAGGGGATAACTGAAGCTTTCTTT
length: 18; V: TRBV5-8; J: TRBJ2-2; D: TRBD1; size: NA; CDR3: CASSTLVRDRENTGELFF; DNA: TGTGCCAGCAGCACCCTCGTCCGGGACAGGGAGAACACCGGGGAGCTGTTTTTT
length: 15; V: TRBV3-1/TRBV3-2; J: TRBJ1-1; D: NA; size: NA; CDR3: CASSQEGGWGAEAFF; DNA: TGTGCCAGCAGCCAAGAGGGAGGTTGGGGGGCTGAAGCTTTCTTT
length: 12; V: TRBV7-2; J: TRBJ1-3; D: NA; size: NA; CDR3: CASTLMKNTIYF; DNA: TGTGCCAGCACCCTAATGAAGAACACCATATATTTT
length: 16; V: TRBV2; J: TRBJ2-7; D: TRBD1; size: NA; CDR3: CASSEYFRDSTYEQYF; DNA: TGTGCCAGCAGTGAATATTTTAGGGACAGCACCTACGAGCAGTACTTC
length: 13; V: TRBV9; J: TRBJ2-4; D: TRBD1; size: NA; CDR3: CASSTGQGMMKYF; DNA: TGTGCCAGCAGCACAGGACAGGGCATGATGAAGTACTTC
length: 18; V: TRBV2; J: TRBJ1-2; D: NA; size: NA; CDR3: CASSEAPVGTSYNYGYTF; DNA: TGTGCCAGCAGTGAAGCTCCGGTAGGGACATCTTATAACTATGGCTACACCTTC
length: 13; V: TRBV9; J: TRBJ2-1; D: NA; size: NA; CDR3: CASSVTGNGEQFF; DNA: TGTGCCAGCAGCGTAACCGGGAACGGTGAGCAGTTCTTC
length: 16; V: TRBV5-4; J: TRBJ2-3; D: NA; size: NA; CDR3: CASSLLSVSPTDTQYF; DNA: TGTGCCAGCAGCTTACTTAGTGTTTCCCCCACAGATACGCAGTATTTT
length: 14; V: TRBV2; J: TRBJ1-2; D: NA; size: NA; CDR3: CASSVGGEGNGYTF; DNA: TGTGCCAGCAGTGTCGGGGGAGAAGGTAATGGCTACACCTTC
length: 17; V: TRBV15; J: TRBJ2-3; D: TRBD2; size: NA; CDR3: CATSRDRRGGSTDTQYF; DNA: TGTGCCACCAGCAGAGATAGGCGGGGGGGTAGCACAGATACGCAGTATTTT
length: 16; V: TRBV9; J: TRBJ2-4; D: NA; size: NA; CDR3: CASSVEWAGVQNIQYF; DNA: TGTGCCAGCAGCGTAGAATGGGCAGGGGTCCAAAACATTCAGTACTTC
length: 13; V: TRBV3-1/TRBV3-2; J: TRBJ1-2; D: NA; size: NA; CDR3: CAAGPWGNYGYTF; DNA: TGTGCCGCGGGGCCGTGGGGGAACTATGGCTACACCTTC
length: 14; V: TRBV9; J: TRBJ2-7; D: TRBD1; size: NA; CDR3: CASSGPGTGAEQYF; DNA: TGTGCCAGCAGCGGACCCGGGACAGGGGCCGAGCAGTACTTC
length: 15; V: TRBV20-1; J: TRBJ1-5; D: NA; size: NA; CDR3: CSASPRSGYLQPQHF; DNA: TGCAGTGCTAGTCCCAGGTCCGGATATTTGCAGCCCCAGCATTTT
length: 15; V: TRBV6-6; J: TRBJ1-1; D: TRBD1; size: NA; CDR3: CASSYPGQGRTEAFF; DNA: TGTGCCAGCAGTTACCCCGGACAGGGTAGAACTGAAGCTTTCTTT
length: 17; V: TRBV30; J: TRBJ2-5; D: NA; size: NA; CDR3: CAWGTERNSAGEETQYF; DNA: TGTGCCTGGGGGACAGAGAGGAATAGCGCGGGGGAAGAGACCCAGTACTTC
length: 12; V: TRBV2; J: TRBJ2-7; D: TRBD2; size: once; CDR3: CASGRGSYEQYF; DNA: TGTGCCAGCGGGAGGGGCTCCTACGAGCAGTACTTC
length: 13; V: TRBV11-2; J: TRBJ2-5; D: TRBD2; size: NA; CDR3: CASSRGGRETQYF; DNA: TGTGCCAGCAGCCGGGGGGGCCGAGAGACCCAGTACTTC
length: 14; V: TRBV2; J: TRBJ1-5; D: NA; size: NA; CDR3: CASSEYGQAKPQHF; DNA: TGTGCCAGCAGTGAATACGGTCAGGCGAAGCCCCAGCATTTT
length: 13; V: TRBV29-1; J: TRBJ1-1; D: TRBD1; size: NA; CDR3: CSTRDRLNTEAFF; DNA: TGCAGCACAAGGGACAGGCTGAACACTGAAGCTTTCTTT
length: 13; V: TRBV6-5; J: TRBJ1-1; D: NA; size: NA; CDR3: CAGQQFGGTEAFF; DNA: TGTGCCGGCCAACAATTCGGAGGTACTGAAGCTTTCTTT
length: 12; V: TRBV5-4; J: TRBJ2-1; D: TRBD2; size: NA; CDR3: CASSRGGDEQFF; DNA: TGTGCCAGCAGTCGGGGGGGCGATGAGCAGTTCTTC
length: 16; V: TRBV19; J: TRBJ1-5; D: NA; size: NA; CDR3: CASSLGTPIGNQPQHF; DNA: TGTGCCAGTAGTCTCGGGACACCGATAGGCAATCAGCCCCAGCATTTT
length: 15; V: TRBV18; J: TRBJ1-2; D: NA; size: NA; CDR3: CASSPSQTAVDGYTF; DNA: TGTGCCAGCTCACCAAGTCAGACAGCCGTAGATGGCTACACCTTC
length: 17; V: TRBV9; J: TRBJ1-1; D: TRBD1; size: NA; CDR3: CASSSGWKGQGATEAFF; DNA: TGTGCCAGCAGCTCGGGATGGAAGGGACAGGGGGCCACTGAAGCTTTCTTT